This T cell receptor beta chain emerged from a study of T-cell reconstitution after alpha-beta-depleted transplantation in children. Study-wide results and caveats: There were some patients whose high TCRbeta diversity at day 60 came from surviving recipient T cells and thymic progenitors. T-cell numbers and diversity one year post-transplant derived largely from freshly generated T cells. The study reportedly traced alpha-beta T cells about two months after transplant to several hundred expanded graft clones.

A note on this clonotype: Its antigen is not identified.

The V gene's germline CDR1 is SGHVS and CDR2 FQNEAQ. V lost 5 bases, J lost 5 bases, and 6 bases stayed unmatched. The CDR3 consists of 14 residues. The TCRbeta library incorporated unique molecular identifiers. TCRdb analysed the PCR reads with MiXCR anew, one entry per CDR3 protein. This sample has about 260,000 distinct CDR3 sequences, with roughly 11% found just once. The sample here was peripheral blood, taken 180 days after TCRalphabeta/CD19-depleted stem cell transplant. The sequence was collected from a male patient under 10 years old who had a stem cell transplant for chronic granulomatous disease, so the T cells may come from the graft donor. The V call is TRBV7-8, the J call TRBJ2-1; 7 bases agree with TRBD2. The CDR3 region is CASSVSGQDNEQFF. The CDR3 DNA follows: TGTGCCAGCAGCGTTAGCGGGCAAGACAATGAGCAGTTCTTC.